The 5 T cell receptor beta chains in this list originate from one sample, sequenced in a study of shared T cell receptors in the human thymus. Assay used: immunoSEQ multiplex PCR; TCRdb lists only in-frame clones, some missing. In the table there are some 700,000 clones, approximately 83% of which are singletons. The same data also went into a second study, on human thymus T cells.

Sequenced input: thymocytes. The receptors come from a girl in the first two years of life with a congenital heart defect.

There are a few counts of this clone. CDR3 sequence: CASSPGGHSYEQYF. As DNA, the CDR3 is TGTGCCAGCAGCCCTGGGGGCCACTCCTACGAGCAGTACTTC. The chain employs TRBV5-6 and TRBJ2-7; possible D gene TRBD1, 6 bases. Trimming removed 4 bases at V and 0 bases at J, with 11 bases between. The CDR3 is 14 amino acids. The germline CDR1 and CDR2 sequences are SGHDT and YYEEEE. Complete variable domain (other parts from reference TRBV5-6 and TRBJ2-7): DAGVTQSPTHLIKTRGQQVTLRCSPKSGHDTVSWYQQALGQGPQFIFQYYEEEERQRGNFPDRFSGHQFPNYSSELNVNALLLGDSALYLCASSPGGHSYEQYFGPGTRLTVT.

In DNA, the CDR3 is TGTGCCAGCAGCTGGGACAGGGGGCTCTATGGCTACACCTTC. Protein sequence: CASSWDRGLYGYTF. This chain uses TRBV7-2 with TRBJ1-2; 12 bases map to TRBD1. This CDR3 has 14 amino acids. Germline V gene lookup returns CDR1 SGHTA and CDR2 FQGNSA. J gave up 4 bases and V 4 bases, and 1 base lay outside the gene matches.

The CDR3 region has the DNA TGCGCCAGCAGGTCGCCGGTAGCTAATGAAAAACTGTTTTTT. It yields the protein CASRSPVANEKLFF. The rearrangement joins TRBV5-1 to TRBJ1-4; D is unresolved. CDR3 size: 14 residues. Germline V lookup: CDR1 SGHRS, CDR2 YFSETQ. With 5 bases removed from V and 3 bases from J, the gap between germline ends came to 11 bases. The variable domain in full, with the rest retrieved from reference TRBV5-1 and TRBJ1-4, is KAGVTQTPRYLIKTRGQQVTLSCSPISGHRSVSWYQQTPGQGLQFLFEYFSETQRNKGNFPGRFSGRQFSNSRSEMNVSTLELGDSALYLCASRSPVANEKLFFGSGTQLSVL.

The chain combines TRBV18 with TRBJ1-1; 10 bases fit TRBD1. The CDR3 has 16 amino acids. Germline V gene data show CDR1 as KGHSH and CDR2 as LQKENI. The junction had 13 bases not matched to a gene; V was cut back by 3 bases and J by 9 bases. In DNA form, the CDR3 reads TGTGCCAGCTCACCCAAACGGGACAGGGGACTGGGGAAAGCTTTCTTT. Translation gives CASSPKRDRGLGKAFF. Variable domain in full (rest from reference TRBV18 and TRBJ1-1): NAGVMQNPRHLVRRRGQEARLRCSPMKGHSHVYWYRQLPEEGLKFMVYLQKENIIDESGMPKERFSAEFPKEGPSILRIQQVVRGDSAAYFCASSPKRDRGLGKAFFGQGTRLTVV.

This clone has just a few counts. The V gene is TRBV4-2, the J gene TRBJ1-4, with D maybe TRBD1 (6 bases). CDR1 LGHNA and CDR2 YNFKEQ come from the germline V gene. The length of the CDR3 is 16 residues. V lost 1 base and J lost 8, with 17 bases in between. CDR3 protein: CASSQVPRGRQEKLFF. The DNA for the CDR3 is TGTGCCAGCAGCCAAGTTCCCAGGGGTAGGCAGGAAAAACTGTTTTTT.